This TCR beta chain was captured by sequencing in a study of blood T cell repertoires in COVID-19. Study-level information: Italy, Spain and the United States were the sources of the convalescent and acute COVID-19 samples. The analysed material was cDNA or gDNA that came from T cells, B-cell-depleted T cells, or PBMCs.

Original data processing: Reference gene primer amplification gave estimated nucleated cell counts. TCRdb's copy holds only in-frame clones and misses some; the assay was immunoSEQ multiplex PCR. The D gene and trimming were derived from the DNA, and the V and J assignments and clone size from that table. The sample has hundreds of thousands of clones, around 90% seen once. Germline V gene data show CDR1 as MNHNY and CDR2 as SVGAGI (reference sequence). The CDR3 has 15 residues. Trimming removed 2 bases from V and 5 bases from J; junction bases left unmatched: 7. The gene calls are TRBV6-6 and TRBJ1-1; the match to TRBD1 covers 8 bases. The sequence was obtained from a woman younger than 30 who had recovered from COVID-19. Material for sequencing was peripheral blood. In nucleotides, the CDR3 is TGTGCCAGCAGTTACGCCGACAGGGGCTGGACTGAAGCTTTCTTT. This sequence encodes CASSYADRGWTEAFF.